Each of the 3 T cell receptor beta chains below was sequenced from the same sample in a study of memory CD4+ T cells and cytomegalovirus serostatus. The sort gate was single viable CD3+CD4+CD8-CD45RO+ cells for memory CD4+ T cells. Sequenced by immunoSEQ multiplex PCR; TCRdb stores in-frame clones only, minus some. The table lists about 56,000 clones, 82% of them singletons, with roughly 0.4% in the top ten. The sequenced material came from memory CD4+ T cells from blood. The receptors shown here come from an adult in good health and CMV-seronegative.

The V call is TRBV7-2, the J call TRBJ2-4; D may correspond to TRBD1 or TRBD2 (5 bases each). Germline CDR1 SGHTA, CDR2 FQGNSA. The CDR3 runs to 15 residues. V shed 1 base and J shed 4 bases, with 11 bases lying between them. The CDR3 nucleotides are TGTGCCAGCAGCTTAGATTGGGGGTATAAAAACATTCAGTACTTC. Its protein is CASSLDWGYKNIQYF.

This sequence joins TRBV5-4 and TRBJ2-3; possible D gene TRBD1, 6 bases. The CDR3 has 15 residues. V lost 4 bases and J lost 1, with 13 bases in between. Per the germline V gene, CDR1 is SGHNT and CDR2 is YYREEE (reference sequence). The CDR3: CASSRRDTRTDTQYF. CDR3 DNA: TGTGCCAGCAGCCGCCGGGACACCCGCACAGATACGCAGTATTTT.

V gene TRBV2 combines with J gene TRBJ1-5; D is possibly TRBD1 (5 bases). CDR3 length: 13 residues. Trimming shortened V by 6 bases and J by 3 bases, and 9 bases separated the two germline ends. Per germline, CDR1 SNHLY and CDR2 FYNNEI. The CDR3 here is CASSRDYNQPQHF. DNA for the CDR3: TGTGCCAGCAGCCGGGACTACAATCAGCCCCAGCATTTT.